This paragraph covers one T cell receptor beta chain sequence. A junction boundary mismatches the germline segment, possibly from a read error. Different DNA sequences within this sample yield the same CDR3. It was with 60 Vbeta and 13 Jbeta primers that the PCR ran. The data were produced by immunoSEQ multiplex PCR, yet TCRdb's version contains in-frame clones alone and is incomplete. Of around 130,000 clones in the sample, about 84% were seen once. These data are taken from a study of cytomegalovirus exposure and HLA in healthy donors. Sequencing was carried out using PBMCs. The clonotype originates from a boy between 10 and 17 years old in good health and CMV-seronegative.

CDR3 DNA sequence: TGCGCCAGCAGCTTGGTGGTCGGGGGAGGAGACACTGAGGCTTTCTTT. This translates into CASSLVVGGGDTEAFF. The rearrangement uses TRBV5-1 and TRBJ1-1, with D perhaps TRBD1 (5 bases). CDR3 length: 16 residues. Looked up from germline, CDR1 is SGHRS and CDR2 is YFSETQ.